The 23 T cell receptor beta chains in this list originate from one sample, sequenced in a study of T cells of healthy individuals. TCRdb independently ran MiXCR on the 5' RACE reads; one entry per CDR3 protein. The data hold around 90,000 distinct CDR3 sequences, with roughly 5% observed a single time. Receptor source: a female donor in good health.

Many counts were recorded for this clonotype. The chain joins TRBV27 to TRBJ1-2; TRBD1 is a possible D gene (6 bases). Germline values: CDR1 MNHEY, CDR2 SMNVEV (reference sequence). The CDR3 contains 13 residues. Deletions cut 2 bases from V and 5 bases from J, with 9 bases between. The CDR3 nucleotides read TGTGCCAGCAGTTTAGACAGGAGTTATGGCTACACCTTC. Its protein product is CASSLDRSYGYTF.

This clonotype was found a few times. The gene calls are TRBV5-6 and TRBJ2-1, with TRBD1 matching over 9 bases. Per the germline V gene, CDR1 is SGHDT and CDR2 is YYEEEE. This CDR3 comprises 16 residues. The ends lost 4 bases at V and 6 bases at J; junction bases unmatched: 11. CDR3 nucleotides: TGTGCCAGCAGCGCCGACAGGGGGAGTTTTATCAATGAGCAGTTCTTC. Amino acid sequence: CASSADRGSFINEQFF.

This clonotype showed up just a few times. This sequence joins TRBV19 and TRBJ2-5; D is unclear. Per the germline V gene, CDR1 is LNHDA and CDR2 is SQIVND (reference sequence). The CDR3 extends over 15 amino acids. Between the trimmed V and J ends, which lost 2 bases and 3 bases, there was a span of 13 bases. Here the CDR3 reads CASSIRRATKETQYF. The CDR3 DNA is TGTGCCAGTAGTATAAGGAGAGCTACGAAAGAGACCCAGTACTTC.

In its sample, this clonotype was seen many times. J is TRBJ1-2 and V is TRBV27; TRBD1 matches 8 bases. The J segment lost 8 bases and the V segment lost 3 bases, leaving 5 bases of the junction unmatched. This CDR3 spans 13 amino acids. CDR1 is MNHEY and CDR2 is SMNVEV in the germline V gene (reference sequence). DNA for the CDR3: TGTGCCAGCAGTTTCCCAGGGGGCGAAGGCTACACCTTC. It encodes CASSFPGGEGYTF.

V usage is TRBV7-2 and J usage is TRBJ2-7; perhaps TRBD2 as D (5 bases). The CDR3 runs to 15 residues. Trimming took off 5 bases at V and 2 bases at J, with 16 bases between the two ends. CDR1 and CDR2 from the germline V gene are SGHTA and FQGNSA. Here the CDR3 reads CASSPSAASAYEQYF. In DNA, the CDR3 is TGTGCCAGCAGCCCCTCAGCGGCTTCAGCCTACGAGCAGTACTTC.

This clonotype was observed at least ten times. The chain uses TRBV7-2 and TRBJ1-1, with D possibly TRBD1 on 5 matching bases. Germline V CDR1 and CDR2: SGHTA, FQGNSA. The CDR3 length is 15 residues. V gave up 2 bases and J gave up 1 base, with 11 bases separating them. Here the CDR3 DNA reads TGTGCCAGCAGCTTACAGGGTACTCCGAACACTGAAGCTTTCTTT. It specifies CASSLQGTPNTEAFF.

This clonotype was counted at least ten times. Here the CDR3 DNA reads TGTGCCAGCACCAAACAAACACCCGGAGGGCCGTCCTACAATGAGCAGTTCTTC. As protein: CASTKQTPGGPSYNEQFF. The chain is built from TRBV7-9 and TRBJ2-1, with D possibly being TRBD2 (6 bases). V lost 7 bases, J lost 1 base, and 23 bases lay in between. The V gene's germline CDR1 is SEHNR and CDR2 FQNEAQ (reference sequence). The CDR3 is 18 amino acids.

This clonotype was counted a few times. The rearrangement joins TRBV6-2 or TRBV6-3 to TRBJ1-5; D gene ambiguous. Per the germline V gene, CDR1 is MNHEY and CDR2 is SVGEGT. CDR3 length equals 14 residues. Trimming pared 0 bases from V and 4 bases from J, leaving 7 bases between. CDR3 nucleotides: TGTGCCAGCAGTTACTCGAGACATAATCAGCCCCAGCATTTT. This sequence encodes CASSYSRHNQPQHF.

This clonotype was counted ten times or more. This chain links TRBV9 with TRBJ2-1; D tentatively reads TRBD1 or TRBD2 (5 bases each). From germline, CDR1 is SGDLS and CDR2 YYNGEE. This CDR3 contains 12 residues. Between the trimmed V and J ends, which lost 7 bases and 6 bases, there was a span of 11 bases. The CDR3 protein is CASGREINEQFF. CDR3 DNA sequence: TGTGCCAGCGGCAGGGAGATCAATGAGCAGTTCTTC.

This clonotype has ten or more counts. The chain links TRBV20-1 to TRBJ2-2; D is uncertain. The length of the CDR3 is 13 residues. Germline CDR1 DFQATT, CDR2 SNEGSKA (reference sequence). Trimming removed 6 bases at V and 4 bases at J, with 12 bases between. CDR3 sequence: CSAVKRSTGELFF. For the CDR3, the DNA is TGCAGTGCCGTAAAACGGTCCACCGGGGAGCTGTTTTTT.

The chain links TRBV7-9 to TRBJ1-2; 8 bases line up with TRBD1. This CDR3 has 16 amino acids. Trimming took 3 bases from V and 6 from J; bases not matched to a gene: 12. Germline CDR1 and CDR2: SEHNR and FQNEAQ (reference sequence). CDR3 nucleotide sequence: TGTGCCAGCAGCTTTGGCCGGGACAGGTGGACTAATGGCTACACCTTC. Amino acid sequence: CASSFGRDRWTNGYTF.

This clonotype was counted many times. The V and J genes are TRBV6-5 and TRBJ1-1; D perhaps matches TRBD1 (6 bases). Germline loops: CDR1 MNHEY, CDR2 SVGAGI. V lost 5 bases and J lost 4, with 11 bases in between. There are 13 residues in the CDR3. CDR3 amino acids: CASSPGVSTEAFF. CDR3 sequence (DNA): TGTGCCAGCAGTCCAGGGGTGAGCACTGAAGCTTTCTTT.

Comment on this clonotype: Just one base apart from a much larger clone, this may be a read error. The chain uses TRBV6-2 or TRBV6-3 and TRBJ2-1; the D gene is possibly TRBD1 (6 bases). This CDR3 is 15 amino acids long. The germline gives CDR1 MNHEY, CDR2 SVGEGT. The CDR3 is CASSYLDRTYSEQFF. The CDR3 DNA reads TGTGCCAGCAGCTACCTGGACAGAACTTACAGTGAGCAGTTCTTC.

This clonotype was counted many times. This sequence joins TRBV6-2 or TRBV6-3 and TRBJ2-1, with 9 bases lining up with TRBD2. CDR3 length equals 17 residues. Losses at the gene ends were 2 bases for V and 8 bases for J; bases not matched to a gene: 13. Germline CDR1 and CDR2: MNHEY and SVGEGT. The CDR3 sequence is CASSYGFGSGRTDEQFF. CDR3 bases: TGTGCCAGCAGTTACGGTTTCGGAAGCGGGAGGACCGATGAGCAGTTCTTC.

Ten or more counts support this clonotype. This chain joins TRBV6-5 and TRBJ2-7; 10 bases map to TRBD1. The CDR3 loop spans 15 amino acids. Germline-derived CDR1 and CDR2 are MNHEY and SVGAGI. Unmatched junction bases numbered 4, after V lost 5 bases and J lost 0 bases. This CDR3 reads CASSGRDRGSYEQYF. In DNA form, the CDR3 reads TGTGCCAGCAGTGGCCGGGACAGGGGCTCCTACGAGCAGTACTTC.

This clonotype was detected many times. The chain couples TRBV27 to TRBJ1-2; the match to TRBD1 covers 9 bases. V gave up 6 bases and J gave up 6 bases; unmatched junction bases: 2. Germline CDR1 reads MNHEY; CDR2 reads SMNVEV (reference sequence). This CDR3 has 12 amino acids. CDR3 sequence reads: CASRGQGHGYTF. In nucleotides, the CDR3 is TGTGCCAGCAGGGGACAGGGCCATGGCTACACCTTC.

This clonotype was counted only a few times. The J gene is TRBJ1-6, the V gene TRBV20-1, with 8 bases that match TRBD1. Trimming at V came to 3 bases and at J to 9 bases, leaving 4 bases not matched to a gene. Germline V gene sequence: CDR1 DFQATT, CDR2 SNEGSKA (reference sequence). The CDR3 has 13 residues. DNA for the CDR3: TGCAGTGCTAGCCTCGACAGGGGTTCACCCCTCCACTTT. Its protein product is CSASLDRGSPLHF.

This clonotype was recorded many times. The rearrangement joins TRBV18 to TRBJ1-1; maybe TRBD1 (6 bases). V gave up 1 base and J gave up 5 bases, with 11 bases separating them. CDR3 length: 14 amino acids. Germline values: CDR1 KGHSH, CDR2 LQKENI. The CDR3 region is CASSPRTDETEAFF. CDR3 DNA sequence: TGTGCCAGCTCACCACGGACAGACGAGACTGAAGCTTTCTTT.

The chain recombines TRBV7-9 with TRBJ2-2, with no clear D. This CDR3 contains 14 residues. Germline V gene lookup returns CDR1 SEHNR and CDR2 FQNEAQ (reference sequence). Trimming stripped 4 bases from V and 2 bases from J, with 8 bases between. The CDR3 DNA reads TGTGCCAGCAGCTCGTACAGAAACACCGGGGAGCTGTTTTTT. This encodes CASSSYRNTGELFF. Complete variable domain (other parts from reference TRBV7-9 and TRBJ2-2): DTGVSQNPRHKITKRGQNVTFRCDPISEHNRLYWYRQTLGQGPEFLTYFQNEAQLEKSRLLSDRFSAERPKGSFSTLEIQRTEQGDSAMYLCASSSYRNTGELFFGEGSRLTVL.

At least ten counts were recorded for this clonotype. CDR3 DNA: TGCGCCAGCGCCGGGAATGGGGATTACAATGAGCAGTTCTTC. Protein product: CASAGNGDYNEQFF. The genes are TRBV5-1 and TRBJ2-1, with D possibly matching TRBD2 (5 bases). CDR1 is SGHRS and CDR2 is YFSETQ in the germline V gene. This CDR3 is built from 14 residues. Between the trimmed V and J ends, which lost 7 bases and 4 bases, there was a span of 15 bases.

The sample holds many counts of this clonotype. The genes are TRBV27 and TRBJ2-5; 9 positions match TRBD2. This CDR3 contains 16 residues. V lost 6 bases and J lost 2; bases outside the gene matches: 10. Germline V gives CDR1 MNHEY, CDR2 SMNVEV (reference sequence). Written as DNA, the CDR3 is TGTGCCAGCAGCCCCTGGGCGGGAGGGCTGCAAGAGACCCAGTACTTC. Amino acid sequence: CASSPWAGGLQETQYF.

This clonotype has a count of ten or more. The CDR3 DNA sequence: TGTGCCAGCAGCTCCGTAGCGGGATACTACGAGCAGTACTTC. Residues: CASSSVAGYYEQYF. The gene calls are TRBV7-2 and TRBJ2-7, with TRBD2 identical over 8 bases. Germline V gene data show CDR1 as SGHTA and CDR2 as FQGNSA. V lost 4 bases, J lost 3 bases, and 5 bases stayed unmatched. There are 14 residues in the CDR3. The full variable domain, with the rest looked up from reference TRBV7-2 and TRBJ2-7, is GAGVSQSPSNKVTEKGKDVELRCDPISGHTALYWYRQSLGQGLEFLIYFQGNSAPDKSGLPSDRFSAERTGGSVSTLTIQRTQQEDSAVYLCASSSVAGYYEQYFGPGTRLTVT.

The chain uses TRBV20-1 and TRBJ1-5; 10 bases align to TRBD1. The CDR3 contains 15 residues. The V gene's germline CDR1 is DFQATT and CDR2 SNEGSKA (reference sequence). Unmatched junction bases numbered 6, after V lost 5 bases and J lost 2 bases. CDR3 protein: CSALKGTGGNQPQHF. Here the CDR3 DNA reads TGCAGTGCTCTGAAAGGGACAGGGGGCAATCAGCCCCAGCATTTT.